Listed here are 2 T cell receptor beta chains from one sample, sequenced in a study of blood T cell repertoires in COVID-19 (TCRdb year 2020). The library was made by the immunoSEQ multiplex PCR assay. TCRdb mirrors the immuneACCESS table, restricted to in-frame sequences. Some clones are absent from its copies; in checked studies, under half trace to an unresolved V gene, and the reason for the others is unknown. Recorded for this sample are roughly 180,000 clones; over 75% of them occurred a single time. The ten largest account for about 5% of the sample. The sequencing input was PBMCs or T cells enriched from blood (not recorded which). Every receptor here comes from a woman aged 40 to 50 with acute COVID-19.

The chain couples TRBV10-2 to TRBJ2-7, with TRBD1 as a possible D gene (5 bases). Looked up from germline, CDR1 is WSHSY and CDR2 is SAAADI. CDR3 length: 13 amino acids. Trimming shortened V by 7 bases and J by 4 bases, and 14 bases separated the two germline ends. The CDR3 DNA follows: TGCGCCAGCAACCAGGGTAATGGGTACGAGCAGTACTTC. Protein product: CASNQGNGYEQYF.

The chain uses TRBV29-1 and TRBJ1-1, with a weak D call TRBD1 (6 bases). Germline V gene data show CDR1 as SQVTM and CDR2 as ANQGSEA. Trimming left V 3 bases short and J 4 bases short, with 9 bases between. The CDR3 extends over 12 amino acids. Written as DNA, the CDR3 is TGCAGCGTTGATAACAGGGCCACTGAAGCTTTCTTT. Amino acid sequence: CSVDNRATEAFF.